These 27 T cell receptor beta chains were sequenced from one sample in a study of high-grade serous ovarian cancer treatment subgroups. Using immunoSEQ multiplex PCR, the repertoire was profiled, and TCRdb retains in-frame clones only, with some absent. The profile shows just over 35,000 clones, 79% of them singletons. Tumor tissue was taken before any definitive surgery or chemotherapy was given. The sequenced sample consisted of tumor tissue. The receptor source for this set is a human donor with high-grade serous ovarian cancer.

The CDR3 here is CASSLMSGGQGRGETQYF. The DNA of the CDR3 is TGTGCCAGCAGCCTGATGAGCGGAGGGCAGGGTCGGGGGGAGACCCAGTACTTC. The chain couples TRBV5-5 to TRBJ2-5, with D perhaps matching TRBD2 (6 bases). CDR1 is SGHKS, CDR2 YYEKEE, per germline (reference sequence). CDR3 length equals 18 residues. Trimming left V 4 bases short and J 5 bases short, with 27 bases between.

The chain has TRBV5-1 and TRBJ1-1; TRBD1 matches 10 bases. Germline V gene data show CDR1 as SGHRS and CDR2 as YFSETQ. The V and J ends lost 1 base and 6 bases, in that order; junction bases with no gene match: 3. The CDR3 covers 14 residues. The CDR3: CASSLYGQGAEAFF. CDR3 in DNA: TGCGCCAGCAGCTTGTACGGACAGGGGGCTGAAGCTTTCTTT.

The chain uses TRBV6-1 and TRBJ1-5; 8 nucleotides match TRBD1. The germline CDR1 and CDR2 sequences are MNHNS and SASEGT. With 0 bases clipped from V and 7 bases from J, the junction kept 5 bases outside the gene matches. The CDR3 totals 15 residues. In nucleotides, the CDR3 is TGTGCCAGCAGTGAAGCGACCAGGGGGCGGCAGCCCCAGCATTTT. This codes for CASSEATRGRQPQHF.

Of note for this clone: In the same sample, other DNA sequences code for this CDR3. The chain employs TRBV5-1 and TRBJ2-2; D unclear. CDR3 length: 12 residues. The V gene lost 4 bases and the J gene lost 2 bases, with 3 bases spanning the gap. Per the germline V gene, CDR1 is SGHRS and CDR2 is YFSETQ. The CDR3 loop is CASSPNTGELFF. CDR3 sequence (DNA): TGCGCCAGCAGCCCAAACACCGGGGAGCTGTTTTTT.

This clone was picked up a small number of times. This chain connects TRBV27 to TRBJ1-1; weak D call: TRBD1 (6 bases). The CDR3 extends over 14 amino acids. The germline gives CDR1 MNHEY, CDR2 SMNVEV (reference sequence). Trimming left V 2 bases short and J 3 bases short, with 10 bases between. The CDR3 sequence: CASSLGQGYTEAFF. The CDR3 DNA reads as TGTGCCAGCAGTTTAGGGCAGGGGTACACTGAAGCTTTCTTT.

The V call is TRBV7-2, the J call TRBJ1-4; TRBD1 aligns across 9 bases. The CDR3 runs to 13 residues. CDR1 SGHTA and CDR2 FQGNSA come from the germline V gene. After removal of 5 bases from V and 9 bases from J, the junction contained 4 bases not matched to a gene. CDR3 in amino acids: CASSRDRDQKLFF. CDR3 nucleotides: TGTGCCAGCAGCCGGGACAGGGATCAAAAACTGTTTTTT.

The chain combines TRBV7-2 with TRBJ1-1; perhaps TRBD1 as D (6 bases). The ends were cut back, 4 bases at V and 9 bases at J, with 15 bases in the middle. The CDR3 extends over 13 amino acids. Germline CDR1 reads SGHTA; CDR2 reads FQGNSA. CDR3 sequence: CASSSSRGGQAFF. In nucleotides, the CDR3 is TGTGCCAGCAGCTCTTCTAGGGGGGGGCAAGCTTTCTTT. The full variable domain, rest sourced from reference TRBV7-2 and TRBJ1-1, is GAGVSQSPSNKVTEKGKDVELRCDPISGHTALYWYRQSLGQGLEFLIYFQGNSAPDKSGLPSDRFSAERTGGSVSTLTIQRTQQEDSAVYLCASSSSRGGQAFFGQGTRLTVV.

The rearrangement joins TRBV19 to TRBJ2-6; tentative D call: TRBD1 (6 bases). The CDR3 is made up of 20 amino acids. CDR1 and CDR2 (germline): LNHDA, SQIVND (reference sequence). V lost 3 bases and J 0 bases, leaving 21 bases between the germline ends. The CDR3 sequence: CASSILEWGRGSSGANVLTF. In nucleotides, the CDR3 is TGTGCCAGTAGTATTTTAGAATGGGGCAGGGGAAGCTCTGGGGCCAACGTCCTGACTTTC.

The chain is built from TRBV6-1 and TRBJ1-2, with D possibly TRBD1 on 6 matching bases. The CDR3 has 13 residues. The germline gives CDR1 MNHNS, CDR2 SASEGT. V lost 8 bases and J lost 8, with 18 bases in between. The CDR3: CASAGRGPLGYTF. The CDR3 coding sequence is TGTGCCAGCGCCGGTCGGGGGCCCTTAGGCTACACCTTC.

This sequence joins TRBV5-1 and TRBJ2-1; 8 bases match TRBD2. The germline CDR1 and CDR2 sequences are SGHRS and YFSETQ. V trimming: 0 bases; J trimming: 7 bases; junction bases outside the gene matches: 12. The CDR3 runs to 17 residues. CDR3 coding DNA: TGCGCCAGCAGCTTGGCCTCCAGCGGGGGACGAGGGAATGAGCAGTTCTTC. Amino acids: CASSLASSGGRGNEQFF.

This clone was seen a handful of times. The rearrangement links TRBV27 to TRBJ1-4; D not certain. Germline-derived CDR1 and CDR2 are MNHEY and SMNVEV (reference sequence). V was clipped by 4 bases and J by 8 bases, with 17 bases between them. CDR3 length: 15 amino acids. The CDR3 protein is CASSSYSDGREKLFF. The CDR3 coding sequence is TGTGCCAGCAGTTCCTACTCGGACGGTCGAGAAAAACTGTTTTTT.

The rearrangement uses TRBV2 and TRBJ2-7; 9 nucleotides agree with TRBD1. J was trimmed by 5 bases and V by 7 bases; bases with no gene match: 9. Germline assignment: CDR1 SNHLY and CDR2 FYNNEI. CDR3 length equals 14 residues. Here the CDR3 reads CASTRTGEAHEQYF. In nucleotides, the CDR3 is TGTGCCAGCACTCGGACAGGGGAAGCGCACGAGCAGTACTTC. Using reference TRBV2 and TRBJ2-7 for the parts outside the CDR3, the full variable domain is EPEVTQTPSHQVTQMGQEVILRCVPISNHLYFYWYRQILGQKVEFLVSFYNNEISEKSEIFDDQFSVERPDGSNFTLKIRSTKLEDSAMYFCASTRTGEAHEQYFGPGTRLTVT.

CDR3 in amino acids: CAGGGSSSGEQYF. For the CDR3, the DNA is TGTGCCGGGGGAGGGTCCAGCTCGGGGGAGCAGTACTTC. V and J are TRBV28 and TRBJ2-7; 7 bases line up with TRBD2. The V gene end was trimmed by 11 bases and the J gene end by 7 bases; junction bases not matched to a gene: 14. CDR1 MDHEN and CDR2 SYDVKM come from the germline V gene. This CDR3 region has 13 residues.

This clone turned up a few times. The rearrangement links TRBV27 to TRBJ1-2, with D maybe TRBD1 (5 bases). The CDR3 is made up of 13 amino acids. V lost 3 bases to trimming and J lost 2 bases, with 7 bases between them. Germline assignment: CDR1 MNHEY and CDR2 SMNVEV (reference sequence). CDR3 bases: TGTGCCAGCAGTTTTGGGGGGAACTATGGCTACACCTTC. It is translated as CASSFGGNYGYTF.

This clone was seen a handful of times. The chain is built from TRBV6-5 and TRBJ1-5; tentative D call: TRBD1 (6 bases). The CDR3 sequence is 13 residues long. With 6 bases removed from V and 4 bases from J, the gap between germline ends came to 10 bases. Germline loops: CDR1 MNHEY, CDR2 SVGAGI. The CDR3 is CASSKQGNQPQHF. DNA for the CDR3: TGTGCCAGCAGCAAACAGGGAAATCAGCCCCAGCATTTT.

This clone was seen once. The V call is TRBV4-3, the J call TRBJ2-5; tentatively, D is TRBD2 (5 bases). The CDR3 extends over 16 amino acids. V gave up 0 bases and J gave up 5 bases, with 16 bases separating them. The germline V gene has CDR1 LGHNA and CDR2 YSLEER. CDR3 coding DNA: TGCGCCAGCAGCCAAGATGCAAGGAGGAAGGAGGAGACCCAGTACTTC. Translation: CASSQDARRKEETQYF.

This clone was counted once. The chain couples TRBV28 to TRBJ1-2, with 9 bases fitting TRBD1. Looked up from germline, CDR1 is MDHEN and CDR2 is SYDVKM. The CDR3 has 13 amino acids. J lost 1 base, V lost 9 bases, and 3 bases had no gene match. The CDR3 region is CASRTGVNYGYTF. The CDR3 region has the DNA TGTGCCAGTCGGACAGGGGTTAACTATGGCTACACCTTC.

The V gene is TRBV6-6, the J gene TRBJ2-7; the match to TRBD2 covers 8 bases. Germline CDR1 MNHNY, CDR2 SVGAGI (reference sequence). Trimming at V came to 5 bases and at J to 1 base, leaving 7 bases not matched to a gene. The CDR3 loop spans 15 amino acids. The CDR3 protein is CASSPTSGFSYEQYF. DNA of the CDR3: TGTGCCAGCAGTCCCACTAGCGGTTTTTCCTACGAGCAGTACTTC.

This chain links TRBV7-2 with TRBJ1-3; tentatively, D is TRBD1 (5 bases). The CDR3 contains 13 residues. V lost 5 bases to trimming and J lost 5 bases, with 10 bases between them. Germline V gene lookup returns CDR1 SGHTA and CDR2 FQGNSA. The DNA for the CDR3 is TGTGCCAGCAGCCCAGGGCGCAGAAACACCATATATTTT. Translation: CASSPGRRNTIYF. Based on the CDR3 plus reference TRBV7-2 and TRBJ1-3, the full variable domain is GAGVSQSPSNKVTEKGKDVELRCDPISGHTALYWYRQSLGQGLEFLIYFQGNSAPDKSGLPSDRFSAERTGGSVSTLTIQRTQQEDSAVYLCASSPGRRNTIYFGEGSWLTVV.

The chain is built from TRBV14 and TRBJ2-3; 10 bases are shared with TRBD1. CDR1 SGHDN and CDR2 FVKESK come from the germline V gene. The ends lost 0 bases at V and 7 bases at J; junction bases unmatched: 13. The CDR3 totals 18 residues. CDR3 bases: TGTGCCAGCAGCCAAGATCTTCTCGGGGACAGGGGCAGGCATACGCAGTATTTT. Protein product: CASSQDLLGDRGRHTQYF.

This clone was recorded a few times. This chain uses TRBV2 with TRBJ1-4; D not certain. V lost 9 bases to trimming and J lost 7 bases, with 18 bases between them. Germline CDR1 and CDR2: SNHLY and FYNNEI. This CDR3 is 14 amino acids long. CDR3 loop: CASAYSKSSEKLFF. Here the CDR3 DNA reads TGTGCCAGTGCATACAGTAAATCTAGTGAAAAACTGTTTTTT.

The DNA of the CDR3 is TGTGCCAGCAGCTTATGGGGGGGGGCGGATGAGCAGTTCTTC. This gives the protein CASSLWGGADEQFF. This rearrangement joins TRBV7-2 to TRBJ2-1; a possible D gene is TRBD2 (7 bases). Trimming pared 2 bases from V and 8 bases from J, leaving 13 bases between. The V gene's germline CDR1 is SGHTA and CDR2 FQGNSA. The CDR3 length is 14 residues.

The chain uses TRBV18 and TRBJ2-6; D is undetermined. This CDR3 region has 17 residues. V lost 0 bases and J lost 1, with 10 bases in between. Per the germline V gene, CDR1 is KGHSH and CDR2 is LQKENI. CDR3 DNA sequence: TGTGCCAGCTCACCACCAGGGCTCGGTTCTGGGGCCAACGTCCTGACTTTC. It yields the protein CASSPPGLGSGANVLTF.

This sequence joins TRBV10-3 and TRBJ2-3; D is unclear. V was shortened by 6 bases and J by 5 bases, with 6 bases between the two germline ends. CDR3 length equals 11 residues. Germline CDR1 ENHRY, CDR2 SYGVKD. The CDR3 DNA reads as TGTGCCATCAGCCGCGGAGATACGCAGTATTTT. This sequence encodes CAISRGDTQYF.

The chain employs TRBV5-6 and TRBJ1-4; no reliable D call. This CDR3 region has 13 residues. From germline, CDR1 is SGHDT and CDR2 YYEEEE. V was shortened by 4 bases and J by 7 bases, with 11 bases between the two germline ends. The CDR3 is CASSLDLGEKLFF. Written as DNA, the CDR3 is TGTGCCAGCAGCCTGGACCTAGGTGAAAAACTGTTTTTT. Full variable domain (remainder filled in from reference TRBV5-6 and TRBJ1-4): DAGVTQSPTHLIKTRGQQVTLRCSPKSGHDTVSWYQQALGQGPQFIFQYYEEEERQRGNFPDRFSGHQFPNYSSELNVNALLLGDSALYLCASSLDLGEKLFFGSGTQLSVL.

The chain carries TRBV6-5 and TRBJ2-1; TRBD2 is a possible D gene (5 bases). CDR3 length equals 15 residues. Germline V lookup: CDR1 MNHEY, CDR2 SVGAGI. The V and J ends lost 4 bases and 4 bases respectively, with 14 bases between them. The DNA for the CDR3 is TGTGCCAGCAGTTCGCTAGCCCGTATATACAATGAGCAGTTCTTC. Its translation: CASSSLARIYNEQFF.

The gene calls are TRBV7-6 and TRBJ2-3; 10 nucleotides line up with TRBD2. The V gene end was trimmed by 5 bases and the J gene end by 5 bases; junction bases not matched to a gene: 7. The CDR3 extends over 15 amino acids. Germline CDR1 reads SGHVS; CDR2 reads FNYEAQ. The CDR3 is CASSLGTSVEDTQYF. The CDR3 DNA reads TGTGCCAGCAGCCTCGGGACTAGCGTGGAAGATACGCAGTATTTT.